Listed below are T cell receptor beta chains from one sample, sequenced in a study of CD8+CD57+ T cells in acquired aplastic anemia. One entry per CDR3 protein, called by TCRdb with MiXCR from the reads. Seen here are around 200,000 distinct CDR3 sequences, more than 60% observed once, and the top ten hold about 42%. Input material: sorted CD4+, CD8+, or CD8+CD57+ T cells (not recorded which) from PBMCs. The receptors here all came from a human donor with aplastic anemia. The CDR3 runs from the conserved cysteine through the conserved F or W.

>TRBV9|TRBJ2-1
CASSVTLVPSGVKTYNEQFF
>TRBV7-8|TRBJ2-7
CASSLKAVSYEQYF
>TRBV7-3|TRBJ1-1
CASSLTYGGNTEAFF
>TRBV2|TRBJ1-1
CASTFWGTNTEAFF
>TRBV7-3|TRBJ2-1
CASSLTAVSSYNEQFF
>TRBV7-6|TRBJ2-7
CASSPDASGYEQYF
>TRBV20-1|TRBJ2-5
CSASPLRDIQETQYF
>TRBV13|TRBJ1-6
CASSRGTRYNSPLHF
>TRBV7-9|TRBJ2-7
CASSLPGAGEQYF
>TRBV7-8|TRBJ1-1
CASSVYGVNTEAFF
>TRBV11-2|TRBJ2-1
CASSPGPEQFF
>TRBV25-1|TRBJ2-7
CASSRDRLSSYEQYF
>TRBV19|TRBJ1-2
CASRTGTLYGYTF
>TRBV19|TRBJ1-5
CASNNQGSNQPQHF
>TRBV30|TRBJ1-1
CAWSAGHKNTEAFF
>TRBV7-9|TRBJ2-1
CASSPMIAERTYNEQFF
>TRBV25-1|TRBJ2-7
CASSEEGHGDYEQYF
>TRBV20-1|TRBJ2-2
CSAGSGTRRPGELFF
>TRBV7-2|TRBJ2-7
CASRHPRGNDEQYF
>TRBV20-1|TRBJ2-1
CSARERTGPTEGNEQFF
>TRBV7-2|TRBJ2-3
CASSAPGQGRDTQYF
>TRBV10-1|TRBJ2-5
CASSRTGWKSQYF
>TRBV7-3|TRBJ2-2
CASSLGGLNTGELFF
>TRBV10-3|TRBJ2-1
CAISERSSDAPYNEQFF
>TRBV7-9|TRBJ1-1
CASSLANDIFWLSTEAFF
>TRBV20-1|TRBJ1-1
CSASGQGEFYTEAFF
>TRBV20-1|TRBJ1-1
CSATTQGMNTEAFF
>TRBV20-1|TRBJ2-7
CSARADRGLDTRSYEQYF
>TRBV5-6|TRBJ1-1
CASSFSGAEAFF
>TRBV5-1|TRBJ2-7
CASSQIAGAPEQYF
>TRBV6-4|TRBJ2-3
CASSPDRETDTQYF
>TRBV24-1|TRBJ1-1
CATSDAGIGRGAFF
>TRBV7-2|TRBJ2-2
CASSLGLSTGELFF
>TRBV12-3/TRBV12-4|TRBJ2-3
CASNLAGGTDTQYF
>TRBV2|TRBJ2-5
CASTSQGAETQYF
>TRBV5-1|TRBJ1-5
CASSLDGRGNQPQHF
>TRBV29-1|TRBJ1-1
CSGAGGLLTEAFF
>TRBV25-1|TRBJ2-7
CASKSQGAVYEQYF
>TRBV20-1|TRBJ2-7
CSARVAGGEQYF
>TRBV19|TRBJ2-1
CASSLGGSVDEQFF
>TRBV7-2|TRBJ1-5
CASSLVPGGDTQPQHF
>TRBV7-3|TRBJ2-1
CASSLSSSGRLDEQFF